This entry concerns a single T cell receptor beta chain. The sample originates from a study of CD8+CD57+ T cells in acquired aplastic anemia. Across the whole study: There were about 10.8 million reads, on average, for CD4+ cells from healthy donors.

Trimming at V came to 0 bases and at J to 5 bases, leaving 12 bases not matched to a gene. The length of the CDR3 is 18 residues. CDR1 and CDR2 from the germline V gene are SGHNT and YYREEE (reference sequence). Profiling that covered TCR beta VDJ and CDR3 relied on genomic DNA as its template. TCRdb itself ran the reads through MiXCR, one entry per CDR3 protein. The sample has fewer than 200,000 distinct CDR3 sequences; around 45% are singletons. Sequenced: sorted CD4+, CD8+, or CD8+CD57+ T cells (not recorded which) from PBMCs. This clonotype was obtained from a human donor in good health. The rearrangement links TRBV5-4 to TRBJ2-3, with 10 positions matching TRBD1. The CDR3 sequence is CASSLEFAGQGRGDTQYF. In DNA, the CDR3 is TGTGCCAGCAGCTTGGAGTTTGCGGGACAGGGGCGAGGAGATACGCAGTATTTT.